The rows below give T cell receptor beta chains drawn from one sample of a study of shared clonotypes between healthy human individuals. Sequencing used immunoSEQ multiplex PCR; TCRdb keeps in-frame clones, though not all of them. This sample has 800,000 to 1,200,000 clones, with about 84% found just once. The sample consisted of memory CD4+ T cells from PBMCs. The origin of the receptors is a man between 18 and 35 years old in good health. Some clones in this sample may be carry-over from other donors' samples. The CDR3 runs from the conserved cysteine through the conserved F or W. The D gene is left open where the match is weak. The listing skips clone size in some rows; elsewhere it reads once, few, many or a size class.

size: many
length: 16
D: .
J: TRBJ1-6
V: TRBV25-1
DNA: TGTGCCAGCACCCCTTCCGGGGCCCGGAGGAATTCACCCCTCCACTTT
CDR3: CASTPSGARRNSPLHF

size: few
length: 14
D: .
J: TRBJ2-1
V: TRBV28
DNA: TGTGCCAGCACAGGGGCGGGACCGTACAATGAGCAGTTCTTC
CDR3: CASTGAGPYNEQFF

size: .
length: 15
D: TRBD1
J: TRBJ2-2
V: TRBV5-1
DNA: TGCGCCAGCAGCCAAGACAGGGGGAACACCGGGGAGCTGTTTTTT
CDR3: CASSQDRGNTGELFF

size: .
length: 16
D: TRBD1
J: TRBJ1-5
V: TRBV28
DNA: TGTGCCAGCAGTACACACAGGGGTTTAAGCAATCAGCCCCAGCATTTT
CDR3: CASSTHRGLSNQPQHF

size: few
length: 15
D: TRBD1
J: TRBJ1-6
V: TRBV10-3
DNA: TGTGCCATCAGTCCCGGGACAGGGGGATATTCACCCCTCCACTTT
CDR3: CAISPGTGGYSPLHF

size: once
length: 13
D: .
J: TRBJ1-4
V: TRBV7-2
DNA: TGTGCCAGCAGCATAGGACAGAATGAAAAACTGTTTTTT
CDR3: CASSIGQNEKLFF

size: .
length: 14
D: .
J: TRBJ1-5
V: TRBV6-6
DNA: TGTGCCAGCAGTTGGGGGCTTAGCAATCAGCCCCAGCATTTT
CDR3: CASSWGLSNQPQHF

size: few
length: 16
D: .
J: TRBJ2-5
V: TRBV7-6
DNA: TGTGCCAGCAGTCCTCGACAGGGACTAGGCCAAGAGACCCAGTACTTC
CDR3: CASSPRQGLGQETQYF

size: .
length: 20
D: TRBD1
J: TRBJ2-6
V: TRBV5-1
DNA: TGCGCCAGCAGCCAGTCGCCCTTGGGGCAGGGGGCGTCTGGGGCCAACGTCCTGACTTTC
CDR3: CASSQSPLGQGASGANVLTF

size: .
length: 16
D: TRBD2
J: TRBJ2-5
V: TRBV4-1
DNA: TGCGCCAGCAGCCCCTTTCTTGGCGGGAGTAAAAAGACCCAGTACTTC
CDR3: CASSPFLGGSKKTQYF

size: .
length: 12
D: .
J: TRBJ1-6
V: TRBV6-1
DNA: TGTGCCAGCAAGAAACAAGGTTCACCCCTCCACTTT
CDR3: CASKKQGSPLHF

size: .
length: 19
D: TRBD2
J: TRBJ2-2
V: TRBV6-1
DNA: TGTGCCAGCAGTGTCCCCGGGACTAGCGGGAGGGCCTTCACCGGGGAGCTGTTTTTT
CDR3: CASSVPGTSGRAFTGELFF

size: .
length: 15
D: .
J: TRBJ2-5
V: TRBV6-5
DNA: TGTGCCAGCAGTTTCATACAGGGAGGGCAAGAGACCCAGTACTTC
CDR3: CASSFIQGGQETQYF

size: few
length: 14
D: .
J: TRBJ1-4
V: TRBV4-1
DNA: TGCGCCAGCACCGCGGACAGCCGGAATGAAAAACTGTTTTTT
CDR3: CASTADSRNEKLFF

size: .
length: 16
D: TRBD1
J: TRBJ1-3
V: TRBV5-4
DNA: TGTGCCAGCAGCCTTCCCGGGACAGGGAAAGGAAACACCATATATTTT
CDR3: CASSLPGTGKGNTIYF

size: .
length: 14
D: .
J: TRBJ2-7
V: TRBV7-9
DNA: TGTGCCAGCAGCGCGAGCGGGACAGTCCACGAGCAGTACTTC
CDR3: CASSASGTVHEQYF

size: .
length: 18
D: TRBD1
J: TRBJ1-4
V: TRBV28
DNA: TGTGCCAGCAGTTTATCCGGGACAGGGGGTGGGGACCATGAAAAACTGTTTTTT
CDR3: CASSLSGTGGGDHEKLFF